The 20 T cell receptor beta chains presented below share a single source sample, sequenced in a study of blood T cells in healthy people across ages. Through a sample-barcoded 5' primer and a J-beta primer mix, a second PCR was run for about 6 to 12 cycles. TCRdb called the 5' RACE reads again in MiXCR, with one record for every CDR3 protein. Seen here are about 1.1 million distinct CDR3 sequences, around two fifths observed once, and the top ten hold under 15%. The sequencing input was blood. The receptors were sampled from a man between 18 and 29 years old in good health.

The chain carries TRBV20-1 and TRBJ2-7; the match to TRBD2 covers 7 bases. The J call may be in error: the DNA end matches TRBJ2-5 better. Looked up from germline, CDR1 is DFQATT and CDR2 is SNEGSKA (reference sequence). The CDR3 is 17 residues long. CDR3 in DNA: TGCAGTGCTAGAGGTGAACTAGCGAGAAACTATCAGGAGACCCAGTACTTC. Translation gives CSARGELARNYQETQYF.

The rearrangement joins TRBV20-1 to TRBJ1-3; possible D gene TRBD1, 5 bases. Trimming took 3 bases from V and 2 from J, leaving 11 bases between them. The V gene's germline CDR1 is DFQATT and CDR2 SNEGSKA (reference sequence). CDR3 size: 14 residues. The CDR3 loop is CSAREGNPGNTIYF. DNA of the CDR3: TGCAGTGCTAGGGAGGGGAACCCTGGAAACACCATATATTTT.

The V call is TRBV7-2, the J call TRBJ2-5; D is perhaps TRBD1 (5 bases). Germline values: CDR1 SGHTA, CDR2 FQGNSA. The CDR3 has 15 residues. Trimming pared 2 bases from V and 11 bases from J, leaving 21 bases between. CDR3 in amino acids: CASSLQGVTHNEQYF. The CDR3 region has the DNA TGTGCCAGCAGCTTACAGGGTGTTACGCACAATGAGCAGTACTTC.

This clonotype was seen ten or more times. J is TRBJ1-2 and V is TRBV12-3 or TRBV12-4; D remains ambiguous. V gave up 4 bases and J gave up 8 bases, with 8 bases separating them. The CDR3 is 11 amino acids. The DNA of the CDR3 is TGTGCCAGCAGTTCAATAAGCGGCTACACCTTC. It specifies CASSSISGYTF.

The rearrangement uses TRBV11-2 and TRBJ2-4, with a possible D match to TRBD1 (5 bases). Gene TRBJ2-7 matches the end of the DNA better, so the J call may be wrong. The CDR3 has 16 amino acids. Germline V gene sequence: CDR1 SGHAT, CDR2 FQNNGV. CDR3 DNA: TGTGCCAGCAGCTTAGGGTCGGCAGGGAAAACCCACGAGCAGTACTTC. It is translated as CASSLGSAGKTHEQYF.

The chain is built from TRBV9 and TRBJ2-7; 7 nucleotides match TRBD2. V dropped 0 bases and J dropped 7; count of bases not matched to a gene: 16. Looked up from germline, CDR1 is SGDLS and CDR2 is YYNGEE. CDR3 length: 17 residues. CDR3 region: CASSVDSSLAVSNEQYF. The CDR3 region has the DNA TGTGCCAGCAGCGTAGATTCTTCCCTAGCGGTAAGCAATGAGCAGTACTTC. Combining the CDR3 with reference TRBV9 and TRBJ2-7 gives the whole variable domain DSGVTQTPKHLITATGQRVTLRCSPRSGDLSVYWYQQSLDQGLQFLIQYYNGEERAKGNILERFSAQQFPDLHSELNLSSLELGDSALYFCASSVDSSLAVSNEQYFGPGTRLTVT.

In this sample, this clonotype turned up a few times. V gene TRBV24-1 combines with J gene TRBJ2-3, with TRBD2 identical over 9 bases. CDR1 is KGHDR, CDR2 SFDVKD, per germline. With 3 bases clipped from V and 6 bases from J, the junction kept 6 bases outside the gene matches. The CDR3 has 15 residues. The DNA for the CDR3 is TGTGCCACCAGTGATCCCGGGACTAGCTCGGATACGCAGTATTTT. Translation: CATSDPGTSSDTQYF.

The rearrangement links TRBV2 to TRBJ1-6; no reliable D call. The V gene lost 4 bases and the J gene lost 8 bases, with 6 bases spanning the gap. CDR1 SNHLY and CDR2 FYNNEI come from the germline V gene. This CDR3 has 12 residues. The CDR3 protein is CASSVRDSPLHF. The CDR3 bases are TGTGCCAGCAGTGTACGGGATTCACCCCTCCACTTT.

This clonotype showed up just once. The gene calls are TRBV7-3 and TRBJ1-1; D possibly corresponds to TRBD1 (6 bases). This CDR3 has 15 residues. V gave up 4 bases and J gave up 0 bases, with 12 bases separating them. Germline loops: CDR1 SGHTA, CDR2 FQGTGA. CDR3 bases: TGTGCCAGCAGCTCCTCCGGGGGCATGAACACTGAAGCTTTCTTT. It yields the protein CASSSSGGMNTEAFF. The whole variable domain, remainder taken from reference TRBV7-3 and TRBJ1-1, is GAGVSQTPSNKVTEKGKYVELRCDPISGHTALYWYRQSLGQGPEFLIYFQGTGAADDSGLPNDRFFAVRPEGSVSTLKIQRTERGDSAVYLCASSSSGGMNTEAFFGQGTRLTVV.

The chain links TRBV5-1 to TRBJ1-2; D unclear. V lost 6 bases to trimming and J lost 2 bases, with 20 bases between them. The CDR3 is 16 residues long. The germline V gene encodes CDR1 SGHRS and CDR2 YFSETQ. CDR3 bases: TGCGCCAGCACCCACGGAGGGAGTGGGTCGAACTATGGCTACACCTTC. Translating it yields CASTHGGSGSNYGYTF. Filled out from reference TRBV5-1 and TRBJ1-2, the complete variable domain reads KAGVTQTPRYLIKTRGQQVTLSCSPISGHRSVSWYQQTPGQGLQFLFEYFSETQRNKGNFPGRFSGRQFSNSRSEMNVSTLELGDSALYLCASTHGGSGSNYGYTFGSGTRLTVV.

To note about this clonotype: Being one base from a much bigger clone, this may be a read error. V usage is TRBV7-2 and J usage is TRBJ2-3; D is uncertain. The CDR3 runs 14 residues. Germline CDR1 SGHTA, CDR2 FQGNSA. This chain's CDR3 is CASTAWTGADTRYF. The CDR3, as DNA: TGTGCCAGCACCGCGTGGACCGGAGCAGATACGCGGTATTTT.

The CDR3 DNA reads TGTGCCAGCAGCTTACTCGACAGAGGCTACACCTTC. Its translation: CASSLLDRGYTF. The V call is TRBV5-5, the J call TRBJ1-2; a possible D gene is TRBD1 (5 bases). The V and J ends lost 2 bases and 8 bases respectively, with 10 bases between them. Germline V lookup: CDR1 SGHKS, CDR2 YYEKEE (reference sequence). The CDR3 is made up of 12 amino acids.

In this sample, this clonotype turned up a few times. The CDR3 DNA sequence: TGTGCCAGCAGTGACCCGAGACAGGGGATGCTTTTAGAGACCCAGTACTTC. Amino acid sequence: CASSDPRQGMLLETQYF. The genes are TRBV2 and TRBJ2-5, with 8 nucleotides matching TRBD1. CDR3 size: 17 residues. V was pared by 3 bases and J by 4 bases, with 13 bases of the junction left unmatched. The V gene's germline CDR1 is SNHLY and CDR2 FYNNEI.

This sequence joins TRBV4-2 and TRBJ2-5, with 8 bases matching TRBD1. V lost 0 bases to trimming and J lost 1 base; unmatched junction nucleotides: 7. The CDR3 extends over 17 amino acids. Germline values: CDR1 LGHNA, CDR2 YNFKEQ. DNA of the CDR3: TGTGCCAGCAGCCAAGAAACAGGGGGTTTCTTCCAAGAGACCCAGTACTTC. Its translation is CASSQETGGFFQETQYF.

There are a few counts of this clonotype. The V call is TRBV28, the J call TRBJ1-5, with D hard to call. Trimming took 3 bases from V and 0 from J, leaving 6 bases between them. The CDR3 has 14 residues. Germline values: CDR1 MDHEN, CDR2 SYDVKM. In nucleotides, the CDR3 is TGTGCCAGCAGTTTTCAGATTAGCAATCAGCCCCAGCATTTT. It is translated as CASSFQISNQPQHF.

This rearrangement joins TRBV4-3 to TRBJ1-1; D is unclear. The V gene lost 4 bases and the J gene lost 4 bases, with 19 bases spanning the gap. Germline CDR1 reads LGHNA; CDR2 reads YSLEER. This CDR3 region has 16 residues. The DNA of the CDR3 is TGCGCCAGCAGCCGTAATGTAGCCTTGGACGGCACTGAAGCTTTCTTT. This encodes CASSRNVALDGTEAFF.

This chain uses TRBV5-1 with TRBJ1-6; 8 bases fit TRBD1. The V segment lost 4 bases and the J segment 7 bases; nucleotides outside the gene matches: 4. Per germline, CDR1 SGHRS and CDR2 YFSETQ. This CDR3 region has 14 residues. CDR3 residues: CASSGGQENSPLHF. The CDR3 nucleotides read TGCGCCAGCAGCGGGGGACAGGAAAATTCACCCCTCCACTTT.

In regard to this clonotype: This may be a read error: a much more frequent sequence differs by one nucleotide. As DNA, the CDR3 is TGCAGCGTGGCGGATAGGGGCAAGGAGCAGTACTTC. Protein sequence: CSVADRGKEQYF. The chain carries TRBV29-1 and TRBJ2-5, with D possibly matching TRBD1 (5 bases). CDR1 SQVTM and CDR2 ANQGSEA come from the germline V gene. This CDR3 has 12 residues. V was shortened by 6 bases and J by 11 bases, with 19 bases between the two germline ends.

This chain joins TRBV29-1 and TRBJ1-2; D ambiguous. The length of the CDR3 is 15 residues. CDR1 and CDR2 (germline): SQVTM, ANQGSEA. The germline V and J ends were trimmed by 4 bases and 0 bases, with 15 bases remaining between them. The CDR3: CSVVEGMVPNYGYTF. CDR3 bases: TGCAGCGTTGTGGAGGGAATGGTGCCTAACTATGGCTACACCTTC.

This clonotype appeared a few times. V and J are TRBV4-2 and TRBJ1-2; tentative D call: TRBD1 (5 bases). CDR3 length equals 15 residues. Germline CDR1 LGHNA, CDR2 YNFKEQ. With 3 bases removed from V and 4 bases from J, the gap between germline ends came to 15 bases. The CDR3 region is CASSQVEGQSYGYTF. CDR3 bases: TGTGCCAGCAGCCAGGTTGAGGGGCAGAGCTATGGCTACACCTTC.